This T cell receptor beta chain was captured in a study of T-cell memory formation after mild COVID-19. Findings and caveats of the study: Second-wave clones that peaked on day 37 lacked confirmed SARS-CoV-2 specificity. The finding that pre-infection memory included some responding clones suggested that cross-reactive memory joined.

From 5'RACE with constant-segment primers came TCR alpha and TCR beta cDNA libraries that carried sample barcodes and UMIs. TCRdb used MiXCR to reprocess the 5' RACE reads, holding one entry per CDR3 protein. The table lists around 320,000 distinct CDR3 sequences, approximately 19% of them singletons. In the case of this clonotype: Its target is not known.

Germline CDR1 is MNHEY and CDR2 is SVGEGT. The germline V and J ends were trimmed by 7 bases and 3 bases, with 17 bases remaining between them. This CDR3 spans 15 amino acids. The sequenced sample consisted of PBMCs or a T cell subset sorted from them (not recorded which). The clonotype comes from a man younger than 35 who had mild COVID-19 (a few samples of this study predate the infection). Cell type and time point are not known. The gene calls are TRBV6-2 or TRBV6-3 and TRBJ2-3, with a weak D call TRBD2 (5 bases). The CDR3 loop is CASMSGARGTDTQYF. CDR3 sequence (DNA): TGTGCCAGCATGTCTGGCGCCCGGGGTACAGATACGCAGTATTTT.